Here is one TCR beta chain with its context. The sample belongs to a study of blood T cell repertoires in COVID-19. Profiled with immunoSEQ multiplex PCR; TCRdb holds only in-frame clones, not every one. The sample holds 250,000 to 300,000 clones, roughly 87% seen once. CDR1 is LGHNA, CDR2 YNFKEQ, per germline. V lost 0 bases and J 4 bases, leaving 9 bases between the germline ends. The CDR3 runs to 15 residues. This TCR was recovered from a woman aged 50 to 60 who had recovered from COVID-19. The sample consisted of peripheral blood. The chain combines TRBV4-2 with TRBJ1-4; possibly TRBD1 for D (5 bases). The CDR3 loop is CASSQDKGNNEKLFF. In DNA, the CDR3 is TGTGCCAGCAGCCAAGACAAGGGGAATAATGAAAAACTGTTTTTT.